The 2 T cell receptor beta chains below all came from one sample that was sequenced in a study of early T cells in non-severe SARS-CoV-2 infection. TCRdb reanalysed the 5' RACE reads using MiXCR and keeps one entry per CDR3 protein. The sample yields 59,000 or so distinct CDR3 sequences, around 13% seen once. Sample: whole blood, taken at baseline. The receptors shown here come from an adult who was a healthcare worker with PCR-confirmed SARS-CoV-2 infection or an uninfected control (not recorded which).

This clonotype has more than one count but fewer than ten. J is TRBJ2-7 and V is TRBV28; D gene unclear. Looked up from germline, CDR1 is MDHEN and CDR2 is SYDVKM. The CDR3 has 12 residues. Trimming stripped 6 bases from V and 7 bases from J, with 13 bases between. CDR3 nucleotide sequence: TGTGCCAGCAGCCGAGAAAGACGGGAGCAGTACTTC. This translates into CASSRERREQYF.

This clonotype was recorded a few times. The V call is TRBV20-1, the J call TRBJ1-5; no definite D call. The ends were cut back, 3 bases at V and 1 base at J, with 13 bases in the middle. CDR3 length: 15 amino acids. The V gene's germline CDR1 is DFQATT and CDR2 SNEGSKA (reference sequence). The CDR3 DNA sequence: TGCAGTGCTAGTGCTGTTGTCGGCAGCAATCAGCCCCAGCATTTT. Its protein is CSASAVVGSNQPQHF.